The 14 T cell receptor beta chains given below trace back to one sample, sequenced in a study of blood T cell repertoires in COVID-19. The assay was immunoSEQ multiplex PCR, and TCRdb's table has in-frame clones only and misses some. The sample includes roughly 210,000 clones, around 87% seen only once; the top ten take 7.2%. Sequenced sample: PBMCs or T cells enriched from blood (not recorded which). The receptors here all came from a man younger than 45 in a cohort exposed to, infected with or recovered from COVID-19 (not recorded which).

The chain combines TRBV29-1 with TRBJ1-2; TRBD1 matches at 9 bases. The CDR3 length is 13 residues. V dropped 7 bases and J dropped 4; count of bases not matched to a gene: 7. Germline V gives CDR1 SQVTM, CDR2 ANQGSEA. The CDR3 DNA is TGCAGCGCCCTGGACAGGGGATTCTATGGCTACACCTTC. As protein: CSALDRGFYGYTF.

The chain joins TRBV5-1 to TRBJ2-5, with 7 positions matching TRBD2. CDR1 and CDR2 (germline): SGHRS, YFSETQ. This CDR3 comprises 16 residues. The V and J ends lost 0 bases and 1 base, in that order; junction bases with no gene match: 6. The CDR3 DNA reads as TGCGCCAGCAGCTTGGGTCGAGCGGGATTCCAAGAGACCCAGTACTTC. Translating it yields CASSLGRAGFQETQYF.

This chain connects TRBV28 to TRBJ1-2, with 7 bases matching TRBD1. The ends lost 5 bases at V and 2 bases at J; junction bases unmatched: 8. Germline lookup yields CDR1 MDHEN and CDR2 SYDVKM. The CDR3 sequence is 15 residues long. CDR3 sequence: CASSQLKTGNYGYTF. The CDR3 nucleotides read TGTGCCAGCAGTCAACTAAAGACAGGGAACTATGGCTACACCTTC.

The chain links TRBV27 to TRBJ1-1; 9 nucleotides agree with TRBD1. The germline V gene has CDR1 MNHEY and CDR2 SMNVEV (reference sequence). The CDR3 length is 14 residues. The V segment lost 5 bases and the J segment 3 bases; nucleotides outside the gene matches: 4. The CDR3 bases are TGTGCCAGCAGTGTAACAGGGGGCTACACTGAAGCTTTCTTT. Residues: CASSVTGGYTEAFF.

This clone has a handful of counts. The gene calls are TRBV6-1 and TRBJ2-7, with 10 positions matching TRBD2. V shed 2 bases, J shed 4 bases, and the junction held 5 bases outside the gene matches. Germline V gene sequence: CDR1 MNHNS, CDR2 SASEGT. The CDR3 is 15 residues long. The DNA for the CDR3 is TGTGCCAGCAGTGAATCCGGACTAGCGGATTACGAGCAGTACTTC. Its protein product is CASSESGLADYEQYF.

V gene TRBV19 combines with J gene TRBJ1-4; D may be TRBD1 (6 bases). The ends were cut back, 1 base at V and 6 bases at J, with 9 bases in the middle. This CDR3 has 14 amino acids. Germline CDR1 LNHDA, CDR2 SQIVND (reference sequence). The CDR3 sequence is CASSIGTAYEKLFF. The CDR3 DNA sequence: TGTGCCAGTAGTATAGGGACAGCGTATGAAAAACTGTTTTTT.

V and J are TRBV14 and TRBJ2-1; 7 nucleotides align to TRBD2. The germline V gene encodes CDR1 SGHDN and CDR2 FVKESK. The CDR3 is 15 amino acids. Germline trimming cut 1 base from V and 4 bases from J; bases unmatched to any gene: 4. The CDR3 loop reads CASSQGLGRYNEQFF. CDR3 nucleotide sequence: TGTGCCAGCAGCCAAGGACTCGGGAGGTACAATGAGCAGTTCTTC. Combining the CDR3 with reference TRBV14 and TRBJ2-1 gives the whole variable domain EAGVTQFPSHSVIEKGQTVTLRCDPISGHDNLYWYRRVMGKEIKFLLHFVKESKQDESGMPNNRFLAERTGGTYSTLKVQPAELEDSGVYFCASSQGLGRYNEQFFGPGTRLTVL.

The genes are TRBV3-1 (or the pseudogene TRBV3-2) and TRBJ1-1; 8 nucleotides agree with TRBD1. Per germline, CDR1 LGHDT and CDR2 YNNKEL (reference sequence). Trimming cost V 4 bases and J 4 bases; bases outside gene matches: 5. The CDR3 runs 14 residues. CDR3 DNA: TGTGCCAGCAGCCCAGGACAGGGTAGCACTGAAGCTTTCTTT. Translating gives CASSPGQGSTEAFF.

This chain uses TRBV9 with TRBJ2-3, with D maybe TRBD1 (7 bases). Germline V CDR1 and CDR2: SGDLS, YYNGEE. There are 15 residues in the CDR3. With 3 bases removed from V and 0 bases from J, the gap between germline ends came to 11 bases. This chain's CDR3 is CASSGSGGSTDTQYF. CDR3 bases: TGTGCCAGCAGCGGATCAGGGGGGAGCACAGATACGCAGTATTTT.

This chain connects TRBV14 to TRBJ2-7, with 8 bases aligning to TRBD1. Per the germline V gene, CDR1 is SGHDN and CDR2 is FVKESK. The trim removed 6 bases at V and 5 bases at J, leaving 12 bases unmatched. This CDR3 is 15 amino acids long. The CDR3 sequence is CASRVPDRERNEQYF. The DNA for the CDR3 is TGTGCCAGCAGAGTCCCGGACAGGGAGCGTAACGAGCAGTACTTC.

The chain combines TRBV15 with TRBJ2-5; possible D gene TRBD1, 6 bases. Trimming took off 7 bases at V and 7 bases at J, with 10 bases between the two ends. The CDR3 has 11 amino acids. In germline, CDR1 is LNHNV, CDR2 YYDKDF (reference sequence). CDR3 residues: CATTLTGTQYF. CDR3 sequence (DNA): TGTGCCACCACCCTGACAGGGACCCAGTACTTC.

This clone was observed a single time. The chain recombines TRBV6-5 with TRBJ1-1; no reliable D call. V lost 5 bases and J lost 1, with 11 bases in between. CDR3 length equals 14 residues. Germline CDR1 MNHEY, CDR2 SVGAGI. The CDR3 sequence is CASSPRETNTEAFF. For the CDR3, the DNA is TGTGCCAGCAGTCCCCGGGAGACGAACACTGAAGCTTTCTTT.

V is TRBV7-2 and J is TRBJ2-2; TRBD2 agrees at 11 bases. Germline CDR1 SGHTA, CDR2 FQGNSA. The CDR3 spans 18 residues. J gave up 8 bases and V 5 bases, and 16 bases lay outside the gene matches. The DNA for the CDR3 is TGTGCCAGCAGCCTCGGACTAGCGGGCCTATTGCGAACAGGGGAGCTGTTTTTT. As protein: CASSLGLAGLLRTGELFF. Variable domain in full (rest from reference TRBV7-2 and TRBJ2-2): GAGVSQSPSNKVTEKGKDVELRCDPISGHTALYWYRQSLGQGLEFLIYFQGNSAPDKSGLPSDRFSAERTGGSVSTLTIQRTQQEDSAVYLCASSLGLAGLLRTGELFFGEGSRLTVL.

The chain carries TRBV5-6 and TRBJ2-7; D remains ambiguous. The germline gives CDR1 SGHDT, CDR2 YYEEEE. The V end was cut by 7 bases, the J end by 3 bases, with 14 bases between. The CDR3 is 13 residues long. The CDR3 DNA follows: TGTGCCAGCTTCCCCCTGGGCAGCTACGAGCAGTACTTC. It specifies CASFPLGSYEQYF.